This T cell receptor beta chain was observed in a study of Ad26.COV2.S vaccination and SARS-CoV-2 variants. The treatment: approximately 18 received Ad26.COV2.S at low or high dose, single or two shots; about 5 received placebo; per-sample allocation not given. At day 63 after the first vaccine or placebo injection, samples were drawn. Libraries were prepared by immunoSEQ multiplex PCR; TCRdb keeps only in-frame clonotypes and omits some of them. The sample contains 430,000 or so clones, around 90% of which appear only once. In its sample, this clone was seen a few times. This material consisted of peripheral blood, taken in a trial of Ad26.COV2.S vaccine versus placebo. The source of this sequence is a person aged 18 to 59 who received the Ad26.COV2.S COVID-19 vaccine or a placebo.

Here the CDR3 reads CASSLIAGGNTEAFF. The CDR3 DNA reads TGTGCCAGCAGCTTAATCGCAGGTGGTAACACTGAAGCTTTCTTT. V gene TRBV7-3 combines with J gene TRBJ1-1, with no clear D. V lost 1 base, J lost 2 bases, and 11 bases lay in between. Germline values: CDR1 SGHTA, CDR2 FQGTGA. The CDR3 has 15 residues.